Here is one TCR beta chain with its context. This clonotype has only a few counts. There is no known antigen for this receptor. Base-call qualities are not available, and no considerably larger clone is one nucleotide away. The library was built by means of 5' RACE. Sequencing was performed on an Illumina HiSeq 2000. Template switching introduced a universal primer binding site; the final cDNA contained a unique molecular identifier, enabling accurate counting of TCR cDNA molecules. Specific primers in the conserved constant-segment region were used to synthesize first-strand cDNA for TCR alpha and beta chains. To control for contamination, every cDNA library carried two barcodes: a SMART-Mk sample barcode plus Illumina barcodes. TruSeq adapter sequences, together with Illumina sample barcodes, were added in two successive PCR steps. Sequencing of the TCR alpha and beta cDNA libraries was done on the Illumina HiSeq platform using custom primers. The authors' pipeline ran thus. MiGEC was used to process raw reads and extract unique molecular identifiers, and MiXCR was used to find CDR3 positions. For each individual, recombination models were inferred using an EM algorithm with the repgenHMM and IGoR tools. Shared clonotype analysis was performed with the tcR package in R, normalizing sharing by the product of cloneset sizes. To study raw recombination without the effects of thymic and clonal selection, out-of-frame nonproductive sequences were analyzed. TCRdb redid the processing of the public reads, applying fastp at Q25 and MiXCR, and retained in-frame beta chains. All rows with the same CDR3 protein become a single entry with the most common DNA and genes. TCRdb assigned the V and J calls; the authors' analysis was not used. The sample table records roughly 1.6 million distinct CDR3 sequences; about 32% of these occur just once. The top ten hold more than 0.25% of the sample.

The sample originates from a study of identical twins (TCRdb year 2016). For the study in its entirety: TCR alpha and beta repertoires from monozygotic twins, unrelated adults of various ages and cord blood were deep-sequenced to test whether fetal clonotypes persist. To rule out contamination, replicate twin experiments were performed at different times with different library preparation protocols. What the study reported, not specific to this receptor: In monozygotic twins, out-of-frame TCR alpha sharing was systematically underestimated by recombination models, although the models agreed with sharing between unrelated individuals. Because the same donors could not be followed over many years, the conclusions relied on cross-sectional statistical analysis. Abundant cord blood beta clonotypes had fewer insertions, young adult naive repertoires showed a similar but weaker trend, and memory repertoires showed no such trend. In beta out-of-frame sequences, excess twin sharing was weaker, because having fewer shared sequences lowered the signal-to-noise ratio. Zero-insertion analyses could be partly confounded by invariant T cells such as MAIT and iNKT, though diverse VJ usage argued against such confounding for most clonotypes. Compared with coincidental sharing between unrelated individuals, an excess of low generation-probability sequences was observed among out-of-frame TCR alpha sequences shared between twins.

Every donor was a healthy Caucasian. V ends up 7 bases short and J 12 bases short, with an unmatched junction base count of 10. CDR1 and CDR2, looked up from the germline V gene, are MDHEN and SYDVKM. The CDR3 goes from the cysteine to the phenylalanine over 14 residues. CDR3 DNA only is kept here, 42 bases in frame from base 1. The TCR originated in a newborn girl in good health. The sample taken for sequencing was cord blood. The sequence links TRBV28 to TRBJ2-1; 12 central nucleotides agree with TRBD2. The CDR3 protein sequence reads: CASTSTSGSLRQFF. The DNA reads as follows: TGTGCCAGCACCTCGACTAGCGGGAGTCTCCGGCAGTTCTTC.